The clone carrying this T cell receptor (beta chain) was seen a handful of times. Its specificity is not known. This specimen comes from a study of cytomegalovirus exposure and HLA in healthy donors. V shed 3 bases, J shed 5 bases, and the junction held 3 bases outside the gene matches. Germline-derived CDR1 and CDR2 are SGHTA and FQGNSA. This CDR3 contains 15 residues. Vbeta (60) and Jbeta (13) primers were used in the PCR. Assay: immunoSEQ multiplex PCR; the TCRdb copy retains only in-frame clones and omits some. The repertoire consists of 100,000 to 150,000 clones, with around 77% occurring once and the leading ten covering roughly 13%. The study, taken as a whole, reports: Later on, analysis showed that most CMV-associated TCR beta chains appeared to be HLA-restricted.

The chain is built from TRBV7-2 and TRBJ2-3, with 12 bases matching TRBD2. Material for sequencing was PBMCs. The origin of this receptor is a woman aged 40 to 50 in good health and CMV-seropositive. CDR3 nucleotide sequence: TGTGCCAGCAGCTTCACTAGCGGGAGGATAGATACGCAGTATTTT. Translated, it gives CASSFTSGRIDTQYF.